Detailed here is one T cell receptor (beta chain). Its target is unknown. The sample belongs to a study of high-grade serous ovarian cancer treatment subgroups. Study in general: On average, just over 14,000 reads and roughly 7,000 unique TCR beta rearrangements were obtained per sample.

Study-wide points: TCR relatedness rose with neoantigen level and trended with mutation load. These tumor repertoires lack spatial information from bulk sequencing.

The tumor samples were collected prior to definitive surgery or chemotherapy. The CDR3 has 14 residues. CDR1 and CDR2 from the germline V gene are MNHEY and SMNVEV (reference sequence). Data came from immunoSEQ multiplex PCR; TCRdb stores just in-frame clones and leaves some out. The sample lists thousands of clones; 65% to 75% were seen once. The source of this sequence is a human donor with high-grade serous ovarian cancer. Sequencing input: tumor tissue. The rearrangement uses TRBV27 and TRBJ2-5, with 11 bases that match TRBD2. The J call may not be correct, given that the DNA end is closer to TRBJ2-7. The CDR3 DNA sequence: TGTGCCAGCAGCCCGGGACTAGCGGTCTACGAGCAGTACTTC. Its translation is CASSPGLAVYEQYF.